This T cell receptor (beta chain) was recorded in a study of memory CD4+ T cells and cytomegalovirus serostatus. Study-wide points: The CMV-associated TCR signature appears largely within the CD4+ memory repertoire.

Single viable CD3+CD4+CD8-CD45RO+ cells were sorted as the memory CD4+ T cells. Trimming took 3 bases from V and 3 from J, leaving 10 bases between them. The CDR3 runs to 14 residues. CDR1 is SGHAT, CDR2 FQNNGV, per germline. Clones were sequenced by immunoSEQ multiplex PCR, and TCRdb holds only the in-frame ones, with some missing. Here the sample spans 48,000 or so clones, over 75% being singletons. As regards this clone: Antigen specificity is unknown.

This sequence originates from an adult in good health and CMV-seronegative. The V call is TRBV11-2, the J call TRBJ2-3, with D perhaps matching TRBD1 (5 bases). Sequenced material: memory CD4+ T cells from blood. CDR3: CASSLLRVTDTQYF. CDR3 bases: TGTGCCAGCAGCTTGCTCAGGGTGACAGATACGCAGTATTTT.